The next 17 T cell receptor beta chains were all read from a single sample in a study of T cell repertoires in cytomegalovirus infection. TCRdb re-analysed the reads in MiXCR, keeping a single row per CDR3 protein. Found here are approximately 140,000 distinct CDR3 sequences, approximately 5.9% of them singletons; the top ten hold about a sixth. Sequenced sample: PBMCs. The receptors were gathered from a human donor in good health (CMV status not recorded). Some clones in this sample may be carry-over from other donors' samples.

This clonotype was recorded a few times. The J gene is TRBJ2-7, the V gene TRBV12-5; 8 nucleotides align to TRBD2. Germline trimming cut 7 bases from V and 2 bases from J; bases unmatched to any gene: 10. CDR1 is LGHNT and CDR2 is FRNRAP in the germline V gene. The CDR3 sequence is 15 residues long. Written as DNA, the CDR3 is TGTGCTAGTGCCGAGATCCAGCGGGGGACCTACGAGCAGTACTTC. It is translated as CASAEIQRGTYEQYF.

This clonotype was seen many times. The rearrangement links TRBV11-1 to TRBJ1-6; D not resolved. The CDR3 is 14 residues long. Trimming took 1 base from V and 11 from J, leaving 12 bases between them. Germline assignment: CDR1 SGHAT and CDR2 FQDESV (reference sequence). The CDR3: CASSLERKGTPLHF. The CDR3 DNA is TGTGCCAGCAGCTTAGAGAGGAAGGGAACACCCCTCCACTTT. Together with reference TRBV11-1 and TRBJ1-6, the CDR3 gives the full variable domain: EAEVAQSPRYKITEKSQAVAFWCDPISGHATLYWYRQILGQGPELLVQFQDESVVDDSQLPKDRFSAERLKGVDSTLKIQPAELGDSAMYLCASSLERKGTPLHFGNGTRLTVT.

This chain uses TRBV20-1 with TRBJ1-1; weak D call: TRBD1 (5 bases). The CDR3 covers 17 residues. In germline, CDR1 is DFQATT, CDR2 SNEGSKA (reference sequence). The CDR3 nucleotides are TGCAGCGCTCAGCCCGGGACTCCGGCTTTAGGGGACACTGAAGCTTTCTTT. Residues: CSAQPGTPALGDTEAFF.

This clonotype was counted many times. The chain couples TRBV7-2 to TRBJ2-1, with 9 nucleotides matching TRBD2. V lost 1 base to trimming and J lost 5 bases; unmatched junction nucleotides: 9. The germline V gene has CDR1 SGHTA and CDR2 FQGNSA. The CDR3 is 17 residues long. The CDR3, as DNA: TGTGCCAGCAGCTTAGGGATGCTAGCGGGGACGCACAATGAGCAGTTCTTC. Its translation: CASSLGMLAGTHNEQFF.

This clonotype was counted many times. The V gene is TRBV29-1, the J gene TRBJ1-2; D uncertain. V shed 7 bases and J shed 6 bases, with 15 bases lying between them. This CDR3 is 12 amino acids long. Germline loops: CDR1 SQVTM, CDR2 ANQGSEA. The chain's CDR3 is CSAPVSADGYTF. For the CDR3, the DNA is TGCAGCGCCCCGGTCTCGGCGGATGGCTACACCTTC.

Many counts were recorded for this clonotype. This sequence joins TRBV12-3 or TRBV12-4 and TRBJ2-7; 11 nucleotides align to TRBD2. The CDR3 is 15 amino acids. V shed 6 bases, J shed 1 base, and the junction held 5 bases outside the gene matches. CDR3 sequence reads: CASRWGTSGSYEQYF. CDR3 nucleotides: TGTGCCAGCAGGTGGGGGACTAGCGGATCCTACGAGCAGTACTTC.

This sequence joins TRBV7-2 and TRBJ1-5, with a weak D call TRBD1 (5 bases). This CDR3 has 15 residues. In germline, CDR1 is SGHTA, CDR2 FQGNSA. Between the trimmed V and J ends, which lost 5 bases and 11 bases, there was a span of 22 bases. The CDR3 reads CASSLLGRSSGAQHF. The DNA of the CDR3 is TGTGCCAGCAGCCTTCTAGGACGGAGTTCGGGGGCCCAGCATTTT.

The chain employs TRBV20-1 and TRBJ2-5; no definite D call. Trimming shortened V by 6 bases and J by 4 bases, and 12 bases separated the two germline ends. This CDR3 is 12 amino acids long. The germline CDR1 and CDR2 sequences are DFQATT and SNEGSKA (reference sequence). CDR3 sequence (DNA): TGCAGTGCCATGGTGCTTCGAGAGACCCAGTACTTC. It translates to CSAMVLRETQYF.

This clonotype was observed at least ten times. This chain uses TRBV7-9 with TRBJ1-2; D perhaps matches TRBD1 (5 bases). This CDR3 contains 14 residues. V dropped 5 bases and J dropped 2 bases, with 12 bases sitting between them. CDR1 and CDR2 from the germline V gene are SEHNR and FQNEAQ (reference sequence). CDR3 sequence reads: CASSGSTENYGYTF. The CDR3 DNA reads TGTGCCAGCAGCGGGTCGACAGAAAACTATGGCTACACCTTC.

The chain is built from TRBV20-1 and TRBJ2-1; TRBD1 agrees at 9 bases. CDR1 DFQATT and CDR2 SNEGSKA come from the germline V gene (reference sequence). The CDR3 spans 14 residues. V lost 6 bases and J lost 9; bases outside the gene matches: 12. CDR3 DNA sequence: TGCAGTGCCCACAGCCGACAGGGGGTCGGTGAGCAGTTCTTC. Amino acids: CSAHSRQGVGEQFF.

The table lists this clonotype with a few counts. The V and J genes are TRBV19 and TRBJ1-5, with 10 bases lining up with TRBD1. J gave up 3 bases and V 7 bases, and 3 bases lay outside the gene matches. Germline V gene sequence: CDR1 LNHDA, CDR2 SQIVND (reference sequence). The CDR3 consists of 14 residues. DNA for the CDR3: TGTGCCAGTACCGGGACAGGGGACAATCAGCCCCAGCATTTT. Protein product: CASTGTGDNQPQHF. The full variable domain, with the rest looked up from reference TRBV19 and TRBJ1-5, is DGGITQSPKYLFRKEGQNVTLSCEQNLNHDAMYWYRQDPGQGLRLIYYSQIVNDFQKGDIAEGYSVSREKKESFPLTVTSAQKNPTAFYLCASTGTGDNQPQHFGDGTRLSIL.

The chain combines TRBV29-1 with TRBJ2-1; D ambiguous. Looked up from germline, CDR1 is SQVTM and CDR2 is ANQGSEA. V lost 7 bases, J lost 1 base, and 14 bases lay in between. CDR3 length: 14 amino acids. The DNA of the CDR3 is TGCAGCGCCAGCACCCCACAGTCCTACAATGAGCAGTTCTTC. This gives the protein CSASTPQSYNEQFF.

The chain has TRBV12-3 or TRBV12-4 and TRBJ1-5, with 9 positions matching TRBD1. Trimming removed 8 bases from V and 3 bases from J; junction bases left unmatched: 2. This CDR3 is 13 amino acids long. CDR3 amino acids: CASQQGANQPQHF. The CDR3 DNA sequence: TGTGCCAGCCAACAGGGGGCCAATCAGCCCCAGCATTTT.

Regarding this clonotype: A much bigger clone sits one base away, suggesting this may be a read error. The final CDR3 position lacks the conserved phenylalanine or tryptophan, pointing to a likely read error. This chain uses TRBV2 with TRBJ2-1, with 10 bases that match TRBD2. Germline trimming cut 5 bases from V and 3 bases from J; bases unmatched to any gene: 7. CDR3 length equals 16 residues. The germline V gene has CDR1 SNHLY and CDR2 FYNNEI. This CDR3 reads CASSPGSGGFYNEQFV. In nucleotides, the CDR3 is TGTGCCAGCAGTCCGGGTAGCGGGGGGTTCTACAATGAGCAGTTCGTC.

This clonotype has only a few counts. This chain connects TRBV7-3 to TRBJ2-1; 8 nucleotides agree with TRBD2. The CDR3 totals 15 residues. Germline assignment: CDR1 SGHTA and CDR2 FQGTGA. Losses at the gene ends were 1 base for V and 7 bases for J; bases not matched to a gene: 6. DNA of the CDR3: TGTGCCAGCAGCTTAATGACGGGGGGGCCAAATGAGCAGTTCTTC. Translation gives CASSLMTGGPNEQFF.

In this sample, this clonotype turned up many times. The chain joins TRBV3-1 to TRBJ1-4; 7 bases are shared with TRBD1. The CDR3 loop spans 17 amino acids. The V and J ends lost 1 base and 8 bases, in that order; junction bases with no gene match: 13. The germline V gene encodes CDR1 LGHDT and CDR2 YNNKEL (reference sequence). The CDR3 is CASSQVTGVGFGEKLFF. The DNA for the CDR3 is TGTGCCAGCAGCCAAGTTACAGGGGTGGGTTTCGGAGAAAAACTGTTTTTT.

The V and J genes are TRBV5-1 and TRBJ1-2; TRBD1 matches at 7 bases. Trimming cost V 2 bases and J 10 bases; bases outside gene matches: 8. The CDR3 totals 13 residues. CDR1 is SGHRS and CDR2 is YFSETQ in the germline V gene. The CDR3 loop is CASSFSGQNLYTF. For the CDR3, the DNA is TGCGCCAGCAGCTTTTCGGGACAGAACCTCTACACCTTC.